Here is one T cell receptor beta chain with its context. The antigen it binds to is not known. No much larger clone exists at a distance of one base, and base qualities are not known. This sample stems from a study of shared clonotypes between healthy human individuals (dated by TCRdb to the early 2020s). Regarding the research as a whole: The cohort comprised two women and a few men aged 18 to 49 years. Blood TCR repertoires of five healthy adults were deeply sequenced to estimate repertoire size and the extent of clonotype sharing between individuals. For each donor, CD4 naive and CD4 memory were each run on three plates, CD8 naive on two plates, and CD8 memory on one plate. Leukapheresis yielded between about 0.85 and 10 billion PBMCs per donor. To increase sequencing depth and limit assay-specific biases, TCR repertoire library preparation and sequencing were carried out by different laboratories using diverse techniques. Results and caveats for the whole study, not just this receptor: Naive subsets generally had larger estimated clonotype richness than memory subsets did. Incomplete sequencing was indicated by rarefaction of sorted-subset datasets, despite the large sequencing depth. Compared with non-shared clonotypes, clonotypes shared by all four sorted-subset donors had higher generation probabilities. Sampling was restricted to blood, and TCR repertoires in tissue are likely to differ from TCR repertoires in blood. Because the study included only a small number of donors, the genetic and exposure-history diversity represented was limited. Pairwise subsampling led to the expectation that sequencing depth would affect the degree of clonotype sharing among donors. Across a few donors, around 5% of naive CD4, approximately 4% of naive CD8, about 2.3% of memory CD4, and roughly 0.4% of memory CD8 clonotypes were shared.

Donors were healthy HIV-negative adults with no recently reported acute infections or vaccinations. Only Caucasian adults living in Nashville, Tennessee, USA were represented among the donors. Magnetic negative selection was used to enrich CD4+ T cells, after which naive cells were positively selected on CD45RA and the negative fraction became the memory subset. After blood collection by leukapheresis, PBMCs were isolated using Ficoll-Histopaque density gradient centrifugation and then cryopreserved in the vapor phase of liquid nitrogen. Purity and quantity of every magnetically sorted T cell population were checked by analytical flow cytometry. Each sorted fraction had its genomic DNA isolated and then quantified by UV absorbance on a Nanodrop 2000c. From cysteine to phenylalanine, the CDR3 is 15 amino acids long. Only the CDR3 DNA is retained, 45 bases long and in frame from the first base. CDR1 and CDR2 (SGHKS, YYEKEE) derive from the germline V gene (reference sequence). V loses 0 bases, J loses 3 bases, and the germline ends lie 13 bases apart.

TCR CDR3 regions were amplified from genomic DNA by multiplex PCR using the deep immunoSEQ assay. Extracted genomic DNA from each cell subset was spread evenly across all wells of several immunoSEQ 96-well plates, with each plate serving as a replicate. For sorted subsets, about 210 ng of genomic DNA, equivalent to around 31,000 T cell genomes, went into each replicate PCR. Purified libraries were measured with a Qubit 3.0 fluorometer, size-checked on a Bioanalyzer 2100, and measured again with the KAPA Library Quantification kit. Every immunoSEQ 96-well plate was sequenced on a separate single-read 150-cycle Illumina NextSeq 550 flow cell. The source study handled its data this way. Because only junctional sequences without quality scores were contained in the immunoSEQ output, filtering matching that applied to full-length reads could not be performed. To assign V/J genes and CDR3, sequences were annotated using PyIR, a Python wrapper for IgBLAST v1.9, with IMGT germline references. Reads were removed for weak V/J assignments (E-value above 1e-6), missing CDR3, stop codons, out-of-frame junctions, or ambiguous translated residues. V3J clonotypes were defined as sequences sharing the same inferred V gene, J gene, and CDR3 amino acid sequence. To compute the percentage overlap between repertoires, the number of shared unique clonotypes was divided by the size of the smaller repertoire. Repertoire richness was assessed with RTK rarefaction, the Chao1 estimator, and Recon v2.1 estimates of unobserved clonotypes. Generation probabilities for all TCRbeta clonotypes obtained by the gDNA method from four donors were computed using OLGA. This is the immuneACCESS table as TCRdb keeps it, with only in-frame sequences that have V and J called. A part of the clones is gone; compared with another copy, unresolved V genes explain less than half, and the rest is unexplained. That table furnishes V, J and clone size, whereas the DNA furnished D and trimming. This sample has 170,000 or so clones in its table, and 66% of those were observed once. The ten largest clones take up 8% to 13% of the sample.

This receptor was taken from a man between 25 and 39 years old in good health. Recombination connected TRBV5-5 to TRBJ2-7; the D gene remains uncertain. Specimen: memory CD4+ T cells sorted from blood. Reading the label with the study, this specimen's cell subset or site is: CD45RA-negative fraction. The DNA reads TGTGCCAGCAGCTTGGTCCCTTGGACCGACTACGAGCAGTACTTC. It encodes CASSLVPWTDYEQYF.